What follows are 19 T cell receptor beta chains derived from one specimen sequenced in a study of T-cell reconstitution after alpha-beta-depleted transplantation in children. Unique molecular identifiers were incorporated when the TCRbeta library was constructed. MiXCR was run by TCRdb on the PCR reads, yielding one entry per CDR3 protein. The sample records 300,000 to 400,000 distinct CDR3 sequences, roughly 16% being singletons. The sample was PBMCs, mostly from graft donor cells, taken 360 days after TCRalphabeta/CD19-depleted stem cell transplant. Source of these receptors: a male patient aged 2-10 years who had a stem cell transplant for acute lymphoblastic leukemia, so the T cells may come from the graft donor.

This clonotype has at least ten counts. This CDR3 is CASSFTHRTDTQYF. The CDR3 nucleotides read TGTGCCAGCAGTTTCACTCATCGCACAGATACGCAGTATTTT. V and J are TRBV28 and TRBJ2-3; D gene unclear. The CDR3 sequence is 14 residues long. The V gene lost 3 bases and the J gene lost 1 base, with 8 bases spanning the gap. Germline V gene sequence: CDR1 MDHEN, CDR2 SYDVKM.

There are many counts of this clonotype. The V call is TRBV29-1, the J call TRBJ2-3, with 10 bases that match TRBD2. Germline values: CDR1 SQVTM, CDR2 ANQGSEA. The J segment lost 0 bases and the V segment lost 5 bases, leaving 8 bases of the junction unmatched. The length of the CDR3 is 16 residues. The CDR3 DNA is TGCAGCGTTTCCCGGACTAGCGGCTCTAGCACAGATACGCAGTATTTT. This sequence encodes CSVSRTSGSSTDTQYF.

This clonotype was counted only a few times. This chain connects TRBV29-1 to TRBJ2-5; D is uncertain. Between the trimmed V and J ends, which lost 7 bases and 1 base, there was a span of 13 bases. Germline loops: CDR1 SQVTM, CDR2 ANQGSEA. This CDR3 contains 13 residues. The CDR3 here is CSAPFWGQETQYF. CDR3 sequence (DNA): TGCAGCGCCCCTTTTTGGGGCCAAGAGACCCAGTACTTC. Based on the CDR3 plus reference TRBV29-1 and TRBJ2-5, the full variable domain is SAVISQKPSRDICQRGTSLTIQCQVDSQVTMMFWYRQQPGQSLTLIATANQGSEATYESGFVIDKFPISRPNLTFSTLTVSNMSPEDSSIYLCSAPFWGQETQYFGPGTRLLVL.

The chain uses TRBV5-1 and TRBJ2-3; D may be TRBD1 or TRBD2 (6 bases each). With 6 bases removed from V and 2 bases from J, the gap between germline ends came to 13 bases. This CDR3 comprises 14 residues. The germline CDR1 and CDR2 sequences are SGHRS and YFSETQ. CDR3 sequence: CASNPQGLTDTQYF. The CDR3 nucleotides read TGCGCCAGCAACCCACAGGGACTCACAGATACGCAGTATTTT.

This clonotype was recorded many times. The DNA of the CDR3 is TGTGCCAGCAGAGCCTTTGCGGGGGGGGTATCCTACAATGAGCAGTTCTTC. Its protein is CASRAFAGGVSYNEQFF. V usage is TRBV2 and J usage is TRBJ2-1; 9 bases align to TRBD2. Germline V gene data show CDR1 as SNHLY and CDR2 as FYNNEI. After removal of 6 bases from V and 1 base from J, the junction contained 10 bases not matched to a gene. This CDR3 has 17 amino acids.

This chain connects TRBV7-2 to TRBJ2-5, with 11 positions matching TRBD2. The trim removed 2 bases at V and 8 bases at J, leaving 10 bases unmatched. The CDR3 runs 16 residues. CDR1 and CDR2 from the germline V gene are SGHTA and FQGNSA. CDR3 in amino acids: CASSLRVELAGATQYF. The CDR3 DNA follows: TGTGCCAGCAGCTTACGTGTGGAACTAGCGGGAGCCACCCAGTACTTC.

The J gene is TRBJ2-1, the V gene TRBV12-3 or TRBV12-4; 10 bases are a match to TRBD2. The CDR3 extends over 20 amino acids. V was clipped by 6 bases and J by 1 base; unmatched bases: 18. This CDR3 is CASRGFTSGAAGGSYNEQFF. As DNA, the CDR3 is TGTGCCAGCAGAGGATTTACTAGCGGGGCCGCGGGGGGATCCTACAATGAGCAGTTCTTC.

The V and J genes are TRBV9 and TRBJ2-1; perhaps TRBD2 as D (6 bases). Germline V gene lookup returns CDR1 SGDLS and CDR2 YYNGEE. The CDR3 totals 13 residues. Trimming cost V 0 bases and J 9 bases, with 10 bases left between them. The CDR3 loop reads CASSVVSSGEQFF. The CDR3 coding sequence is TGTGCCAGCAGCGTAGTGAGTAGCGGTGAGCAGTTCTTC.

CDR3 in DNA: TGTGCCAGCAGCTTAGTTAAGCGGTGCACAGATACGCAGTATTTT. This sequence encodes CASSLVKRCTDTQYF. The chain uses TRBV7-8 and TRBJ2-3; perhaps TRBD2 as D (5 bases). The V end was cut by 1 base, the J end by 1 base, with 9 bases between. Germline V lookup: CDR1 SGHVS, CDR2 FQNEAQ. The CDR3 has 15 residues.

The chain joins TRBV27 to TRBJ2-2, with 7 bases identical to TRBD1. Germline CDR1 reads MNHEY; CDR2 reads SMNVEV (reference sequence). Trimming removed 6 bases from V and 5 bases from J; junction bases left unmatched: 9. CDR3 length: 15 residues. The CDR3 sequence is CASSFSDRATGELFF. The DNA of the CDR3 is TGTGCCAGCAGCTTTAGCGACAGGGCTACCGGGGAGCTGTTTTTT.

This clonotype was observed a handful of times. The V gene is TRBV4-1, the J gene TRBJ2-7, with TRBD2 matching over 9 bases. CDR3 length: 17 amino acids. Losses at the gene ends were 1 base for V and 0 bases for J; bases not matched to a gene: 7. In germline, CDR1 is MGHRA, CDR2 YSYEKL. The CDR3 sequence is CASSQGLAGLVSYEQYF. CDR3 bases: TGCGCCAGCAGCCAAGGTCTAGCGGGACTGGTCTCCTACGAGCAGTACTTC.

This clonotype has at least ten counts. CDR3 DNA sequence: TGTGCCAGCAGCCAGGGGGGACAGAACACCGGGGAGCTGTTTTTT. Its translation: CASSQGGQNTGELFF. V and J are TRBV4-2 and TRBJ2-2; D tentatively reads TRBD1 or TRBD2 (6 bases each). The V gene's germline CDR1 is LGHNA and CDR2 YNFKEQ. Between the trimmed V and J ends, which lost 3 bases and 1 base, there was a span of 9 bases. This CDR3 is built from 15 residues.

The V and J genes are TRBV15 and TRBJ1-1; the match to TRBD1 covers 9 bases. The CDR3 extends over 17 amino acids. V was clipped by 0 bases and J by 6 bases; unmatched bases: 11. Germline loops: CDR1 LNHNV, CDR2 YYDKDF (reference sequence). CDR3 loop: CATSRDRNQGQGAEAFF. The DNA for the CDR3 is TGTGCCACCAGCAGAGATAGAAATCAGGGACAGGGAGCTGAAGCTTTCTTT.

The chain employs TRBV28 and TRBJ2-5, with 11 bases fitting TRBD2. This CDR3 contains 18 residues. Trimming removed 6 bases from V and 0 bases from J; junction bases left unmatched: 12. Germline V lookup: CDR1 MDHEN, CDR2 SYDVKM. The CDR3 loop is CASRPPLAGVPNQETQYF. Here the CDR3 DNA reads TGTGCCAGCAGACCACCACTAGCGGGAGTGCCGAACCAAGAGACCCAGTACTTC.

This clonotype is a singleton in its sample. The chain couples TRBV4-3 to TRBJ1-1; no clear D gene. The CDR3 is made up of 13 amino acids. V lost 3 bases, J lost 3 bases, and 8 bases lay in between. Germline CDR1 and CDR2: LGHNA and YSLEER. Written as DNA, the CDR3 is TGCGCCAGCAGCCACTTTAGCTACACTGAAGCTTTCTTT. This codes for CASSHFSYTEAFF.

This clonotype was observed many times. This chain connects TRBV10-2 to TRBJ1-1; D is undetermined. V was cut by 1 base and J by 5 bases, with 8 bases left in between. Germline values: CDR1 WSHSY, CDR2 SAAADI. The CDR3 spans 13 residues. The CDR3 DNA reads as TGCGCCAGCAGTGAGTGGAGAGGGACTGAAGCTTTCTTT. Translated, it gives CASSEWRGTEAFF.

This chain uses TRBV10-3 with TRBJ2-5, with D perhaps matching TRBD1 (7 bases). The CDR3 contains 12 residues. Trimming left V 8 bases short and J 5 bases short, with 12 bases between. From germline, CDR1 is ENHRY and CDR2 SYGVKD. Written as DNA, the CDR3 is TGTGCCATCGGAGGGGGCGGGGAGACCCAGTACTTC. Its translation: CAIGGGGETQYF.

The sample holds many counts of this clonotype. The rearrangement joins TRBV4-1 to TRBJ2-1; D ambiguous. The length of the CDR3 is 16 residues. Germline loops: CDR1 MGHRA, CDR2 YSYEKL. Trimming left V 2 bases short and J 1 base short, with 12 bases between. In DNA form, the CDR3 reads TGCGCCAGCAGCCAAAGGGCTACCCTATCCTACAATGAGCAGTTCTTC. Translated, it gives CASSQRATLSYNEQFF.

The chain has TRBV5-1 and TRBJ2-1; 9 nucleotides match TRBD2. The germline V gene has CDR1 SGHRS and CDR2 YFSETQ. The CDR3 length is 18 residues. J lost 0 bases, V lost 1 base, and 8 bases had no gene match. The CDR3 is CASSLFFLSGSSYNEQFF. In DNA form, the CDR3 reads TGCGCCAGCAGCTTGTTTTTTCTTAGCGGGAGCTCCTACAATGAGCAGTTCTTC.